Below, 7 T cell receptor beta chains from the same sample are listed, as sequenced in a study of Graves' ophthalmopathy and Graves' hyperthyroidism (dated by TCRdb to about 2018). The sequencer listed for this sample is Illumina HiSeq 2000. For repertoire sequencing, TCR beta CDR3 regions were amplified from RNA transcripts. The first round was an RT-PCR using HTBI primers with the Qiagen OneStep RT-PCR kit, and this first round was followed by a second-round multiplex PCR, then size selection and purification. TCRdb reworked the public reads: Q25 trimming with fastp, MiXCR clone assembly, productive beta chains retained. When rows share a CDR3 protein, they turn into one entry using the most common DNA and genes. This sample comprises roughly 420,000 distinct CDR3 sequences, about 21% of them detected only once. Clones ranked in the top ten supply roughly 3% of the sample. Input material: peripheral blood. Every receptor here comes from a woman aged 18-29 years with stable Graves' hyperthyroidism. Donor details come from another sample of the same person, matched by shared clones.

At least ten counts were recorded for this clonotype. The chain employs TRBV7-9 and TRBJ1-2; 7 bases fit TRBD1. V gave up 5 bases and J gave up 5 bases; unmatched junction bases: 8. There are 14 residues in the CDR3. Germline V lookup: CDR1 SEHNR, CDR2 FQNEAQ (reference sequence). The CDR3, as DNA: TGTGCCAGCAGCGCCACAGGGGCAACTTATGGCTACACCTTC. It codes for CASSATGATYGYTF.

The rearrangement joins TRBV24-1 to TRBJ2-7; the match to TRBD1 covers 10 bases. J gave up 11 bases and V 3 bases, and 3 bases lay outside the gene matches. This CDR3 comprises 12 residues. Germline CDR1 reads KGHDR; CDR2 reads SFDVKD. The CDR3 sequence is CATSDDGQGEYF. The CDR3 region has the DNA TGTGCCACCAGTGATGATGGACAGGGGGAGTACTTC.

This clonotype was seen many times. The chain links TRBV12-3 or TRBV12-4 to TRBJ2-2, with 8 bases that match TRBD2. This CDR3 region has 16 residues. V lost 6 bases to trimming and J lost 5 bases; unmatched junction nucleotides: 11. The CDR3 sequence is CASRRAGALLTGELFF. Written as DNA, the CDR3 is TGTGCCAGCAGACGAGCGGGGGCCCTATTAACCGGGGAGCTGTTTTTT.

This chain links TRBV6-2 or TRBV6-3 with TRBJ1-5; 9 bases line up with TRBD1. Germline assignment: CDR1 MNHEY and CDR2 SVGEGT. The CDR3 covers 18 residues. Trimming cost V 2 bases and J 4 bases; bases outside gene matches: 12. This CDR3 is CASSYRTGADAKNQPQHF. CDR3 nucleotides: TGTGCCAGCAGTTACCGGACAGGGGCTGACGCTAAGAATCAGCCCCAGCATTTT.

This clonotype was seen at least ten times. This chain uses TRBV20-1 with TRBJ1-2; weak D call: TRBD1 (6 bases). The CDR3 has 16 residues. V lost 0 bases to trimming and J lost 6 bases, with 20 bases between them. CDR1 DFQATT and CDR2 SNEGSKA come from the germline V gene (reference sequence). This CDR3 is CSAREDGRRGKDGYTF. CDR3 in DNA: TGCAGTGCTAGAGAGGATGGGCGCAGGGGCAAGGATGGCTACACCTTC.

Comments on this clonotype: This clone may be a read error of a much larger clone one base away. CDR3 in DNA: TGTGCCAGCAGCTTTTCGAGGACTGAAGCTTGCTTT. As protein: CASSFSRTEACF. V and J are TRBV11-2 and TRBJ1-1; D not resolved. CDR3 length: 12 amino acids. Germline-derived CDR1 and CDR2 are SGHAT and FQNNGV.

This clonotype was counted many times. The chain recombines TRBV5-1 with TRBJ1-2, with 7 bases matching TRBD1. This CDR3 contains 15 residues. Germline CDR1 and CDR2: SGHRS and YFSETQ. Losses at the gene ends were 3 bases for V and 5 bases for J; bases not matched to a gene: 10. This CDR3 is CASSSTGAVGYGYTF. CDR3 nucleotide sequence: TGCGCCAGCAGCTCAACAGGGGCCGTTGGGTATGGCTACACCTTC.